This T cell receptor beta chain was retrieved from a study of response to subunit inactivated influenza vaccine. Regarding the study as a whole: It was the authors' suggestion that each seasonal influenza vaccination recruits few new T cells.

This clonotype was found a few times. Its specificity is unknown. A single record per CDR3 protein comes from TCRdb applying MiXCR to the RT-PCR reads. This sample has around 760,000 distinct CDR3 sequences, with more than 11% found just once. CDR3 length: 13 residues. Germline V gives CDR1 SNHLY, CDR2 FYNNEI. The V end lost 6 bases, the J end lost 8 bases, and 14 bases lay between the germline ends. This material consisted of PBMCs from blood, taken approximately 15 days before vaccination. The chain combines TRBV2 with TRBJ2-1, with D perhaps TRBD1 (6 bases). The sequence was collected from a man aged 50-59 years who received an inactivated influenza vaccine. The CDR3 here is CASREWGRDEQFF. DNA for the CDR3: TGTGCCAGCAGAGAATGGGGGCGAGATGAGCAGTTCTTC.